The 21 T cell receptor beta chains below all came from one sample that was sequenced in a study of cytomegalovirus exposure and HLA in healthy donors. In the PCR, 60 Vbeta and 13 Jbeta primers were used. TCRdb's table, derived via immunoSEQ multiplex PCR, lists solely in-frame clones and lacks some. The table shows around 200,000 clones, with 65% to 80% occurring only once. The sample consisted of PBMCs. The receptors derive from a woman in her thirties in good health and CMV-seropositive.

The V gene is TRBV11-2, the J gene TRBJ2-5, with 12 bases matching TRBD2. CDR3 length equals 14 residues. Trimming removed 4 bases from V and 3 bases from J; junction bases left unmatched: 0. The germline V gene encodes CDR1 SGHAT and CDR2 FQNNGV. The CDR3 sequence is CASSWTSGEETQYF. The DNA for the CDR3 is TGTGCCAGCAGCTGGACTAGCGGGGAAGAGACCCAGTACTTC. The full variable domain, its missing parts supplied by reference TRBV11-2 and TRBJ2-5, is EAGVAQSPRYKIIEKRQSVAFWCNPISGHATLYWYQQILGQGPKLLIQFQNNGVVDDSQLPKDRFSAERLKGVDSTLKIQPAKLEDSAVYLCASSWTSGEETQYFGPGTRLLVL.

V gene TRBV7-2 combines with J gene TRBJ2-1; 8 bases fit TRBD2. The CDR3 totals 15 residues. Germline values: CDR1 SGHTA, CDR2 FQGNSA. Trimming cost V 5 bases and J 7 bases; bases outside gene matches: 10. In nucleotides, the CDR3 is TGTGCCAGCAGCCCGTCCCGGGGGGGTGGGAATGAGCAGTTCTTC. This sequence encodes CASSPSRGGGNEQFF.

The chain carries TRBV5-6 and TRBJ2-1, with 15 bases aligning to TRBD2. This CDR3 region has 15 residues. V shed 4 bases and J 10 bases; nucleotides not matched to a gene: 6. CDR1 and CDR2 from the germline V gene are SGHDT and YYEEEE. The DNA for the CDR3 is TGTGCCAGCAGCCGGACTAGCGGGGGGGCATGGGAGCAGTTCTTC. This codes for CASSRTSGGAWEQFF.

This clone has a handful of counts. V gene TRBV4-3 combines with J gene TRBJ2-7; D not resolved. Trimming stripped 0 bases from V and 7 bases from J, with 7 bases between. Germline CDR1 is LGHNA and CDR2 is YSLEER. The CDR3 length is 12 residues. CDR3 residues: CASSQDLTEQYF. In DNA form, the CDR3 reads TGCGCCAGCAGCCAAGACCTCACAGAGCAGTACTTC.

The gene calls are TRBV7-8 and TRBJ2-7; 13 bases map to TRBD2. Germline V lookup: CDR1 SGHVS, CDR2 FQNEAQ. J gave up 0 bases and V 1 base, and 6 bases lay outside the gene matches. The CDR3 runs to 18 residues. CDR3 loop: CASSLEPGLAGYSYEQYF. For the CDR3, the DNA is TGTGCCAGCAGCTTAGAACCGGGACTAGCGGGGTACTCCTACGAGCAGTACTTC.

The V gene is TRBV7-2, the J gene TRBJ1-2; no firm D call. Per the germline V gene, CDR1 is SGHTA and CDR2 is FQGNSA. The V end was cut by 1 base, the J end by 1 base, with 4 bases between. The CDR3 is 13 amino acids. This CDR3 reads CASSLGVNYGYTF. The DNA of the CDR3 is TGTGCCAGCAGCTTAGGCGTTAACTATGGCTACACCTTC. The variable domain in full, with the rest retrieved from reference TRBV7-2 and TRBJ1-2, is GAGVSQSPSNKVTEKGKDVELRCDPISGHTALYWYRQSLGQGLEFLIYFQGNSAPDKSGLPSDRFSAERTGGSVSTLTIQRTQQEDSAVYLCASSLGVNYGYTFGSGTRLTVV.

The chain recombines TRBV5-6 with TRBJ2-5, with 7 positions matching TRBD2. The ends lost 3 bases at V and 4 bases at J; junction bases unmatched: 12. The germline CDR1 and CDR2 sequences are SGHDT and YYEEEE. The CDR3 is made up of 16 amino acids. The CDR3 region is CASSYEGRGSRETQYF. The DNA for the CDR3 is TGTGCCAGCAGCTACGAGGGGCGCGGGAGCAGAGAGACCCAGTACTTC.

The chain is built from TRBV5-1 and TRBJ2-7; 8 bases match TRBD2. This CDR3 is built from 14 residues. V shed 3 bases, J shed 5 bases, and the junction held 7 bases outside the gene matches. CDR1 is SGHRS, CDR2 YFSETQ, per germline. CDR3 residues: CASSWEAGDDEQYF. CDR3 bases: TGCGCCAGCAGCTGGGAAGCGGGAGATGACGAGCAGTACTTC.

The rearrangement joins TRBV27 to TRBJ1-1; D gene unclear. This CDR3 contains 14 residues. With 8 bases removed from V and 4 bases from J, the gap between germline ends came to 17 bases. CDR1 MNHEY and CDR2 SMNVEV come from the germline V gene (reference sequence). CDR3 loop: CASSGGYGVTEAFF. CDR3 bases: TGTGCCAGCTCAGGAGGCTACGGGGTCACTGAAGCTTTCTTT.

The CDR3 DNA reads TGTGCCAGCAGCTCAGGACTAGCGTCAGCCAATGAGCAGTTCTTC. Translated, it gives CASSSGLASANEQFF. This chain uses TRBV7-6 with TRBJ2-1; 9 bases are shared with TRBD2. Germline lookup yields CDR1 SGHVS and CDR2 FNYEAQ. The V segment lost 4 bases and the J segment 6 bases; nucleotides outside the gene matches: 7. CDR3 size: 15 residues.

Concerning this clone: The sample carries other DNA sequences with the same CDR3. The chain couples TRBV7-9 to TRBJ2-7; no firm D call. Germline V gives CDR1 SEHNR, CDR2 FQNEAQ (reference sequence). The V end lost 5 bases, the J end lost 0 bases, and 8 bases lay between the germline ends. CDR3 length: 13 amino acids. The CDR3 DNA sequence: TGTGCCAGCAGCCCAACAAGCTCCTACGAGCAGTACTTC. This codes for CASSPTSSYEQYF.

The chain links TRBV7-8 to TRBJ2-1; no firm D call. This CDR3 comprises 12 residues. The germline V and J ends were trimmed by 5 bases and 8 bases, with 10 bases remaining between them. CDR1 SGHVS and CDR2 FQNEAQ come from the germline V gene. DNA for the CDR3: TGTGCCAGCAGCCCAAATCTATATGAGCAGTTCTTC. Translation: CASSPNLYEQFF.

The J gene is TRBJ2-7, the V gene TRBV7-9; 7 bases match TRBD1. V was pared by 3 bases and J by 4 bases, with 6 bases of the junction left unmatched. The CDR3 loop spans 14 amino acids. From germline, CDR1 is SEHNR and CDR2 FQNEAQ (reference sequence). The CDR3 sequence is CASSFTGAPYEQYF. The CDR3 bases are TGTGCCAGCAGCTTTACAGGGGCCCCATACGAGCAGTACTTC.

The V call is TRBV7-6, the J call TRBJ2-7; TRBD2 agrees at 7 bases. The V segment lost 1 base and the J segment 5 bases; nucleotides outside the gene matches: 5. Germline-derived CDR1 and CDR2 are SGHVS and FNYEAQ. The CDR3 has 14 residues. CDR3 bases: TGTGCCAGCAGCTTAGTGCGGGAGCCCCACGAGCAGTACTTC. The encoded protein is CASSLVREPHEQYF.

This chain connects TRBV7-2 to TRBJ2-1, with 7 bases lining up with TRBD1. Germline V gene sequence: CDR1 SGHTA, CDR2 FQGNSA. This CDR3 has 15 residues. Trimming removed 0 bases from V and 5 bases from J; junction bases left unmatched: 4. CDR3 nucleotides: TGTGCCAGCAGCTTAGCAGGGGGCGCAAACAATGAGCAGTTCTTC. This gives the protein CASSLAGGANNEQFF.

A single count supports this clone. J is TRBJ2-3 and V is TRBV7-2; D is undetermined. The CDR3 spans 18 residues. V was cut by 1 base and J by 0 bases, with 17 bases left in between. CDR1 is SGHTA and CDR2 is FQGNSA in the germline V gene. The CDR3 region is CASSLVINSWASTDTQYF. The CDR3 coding sequence is TGTGCCAGCAGCTTAGTTATAAACAGTTGGGCTAGCACAGATACGCAGTATTTT.

This clone was observed a single time. This chain links TRBV19 with TRBJ1-5; 9 bases are a match to TRBD1. Germline-derived CDR1 and CDR2 are LNHDA and SQIVND (reference sequence). V lost 7 bases and J lost 0; bases outside the gene matches: 10. The CDR3 spans 17 residues. CDR3 sequence: CASTEGQGRYSNQPQHF. CDR3 in DNA: TGTGCCAGTACCGAGGGACAGGGCCGTTATAGCAATCAGCCCCAGCATTTT. The full variable domain, completed using reference TRBV19 and TRBJ1-5, is DGGITQSPKYLFRKEGQNVTLSCEQNLNHDAMYWYRQDPGQGLRLIYYSQIVNDFQKGDIAEGYSVSREKKESFPLTVTSAQKNPTAFYLCASTEGQGRYSNQPQHFGDGTRLSIL.

This clone was detected once. This chain links TRBV6-5 with TRBJ2-5; D may be TRBD1 (6 bases). The germline V gene encodes CDR1 MNHEY and CDR2 SVGAGI. There are 16 residues in the CDR3. V lost 2 bases and J 1 base, leaving 14 bases between the germline ends. For the CDR3, the DNA is TGTGCCAGCAGTTACCGGACCCTAGGGGGCCAAGAGACCCAGTACTTC. Residues: CASSYRTLGGQETQYF.

The chain couples TRBV7-9 to TRBJ1-2; TRBD1 might be the D (5 bases). Germline CDR1 is SEHNR and CDR2 is FQNEAQ (reference sequence). The CDR3 runs 15 residues. V dropped 4 bases and J dropped 4 bases, with 16 bases sitting between them. CDR3 coding DNA: TGTGCCAGCAGCTCCTTGGACAATCCGCCCTATGGCTACACCTTC. It translates to CASSSLDNPPYGYTF.

The CDR3 protein is CASSLRLGASDEQYF. The CDR3 bases are TGTGCCAGCAGCTTACGTCTGGGAGCGAGCGACGAGCAGTACTTC. V usage is TRBV7-9 and J usage is TRBJ2-7; TRBD2 is a possible D gene (5 bases). This CDR3 contains 15 residues. Germline V CDR1 and CDR2: SEHNR, FQNEAQ (reference sequence). V lost 2 bases, J lost 5 bases, and 16 bases lay in between.

The chain recombines TRBV6-5 with TRBJ2-1; TRBD2 agrees at 13 bases. This CDR3 has 16 amino acids. Losses at the gene ends were 1 base for V and 6 bases for J; bases not matched to a gene: 3. Germline CDR1 and CDR2: MNHEY and SVGAGI. The CDR3 sequence: CASSYFGTSGANEQFF. The CDR3 DNA reads as TGTGCCAGCAGTTACTTCGGGACTAGCGGGGCCAATGAGCAGTTCTTC.